The T cell receptor (beta chain) described here comes from a study of control samples from healthy donors and cancer patients. Profiling relied on immunoSEQ multiplex PCR, and the TCRdb table lists in-frame clones only, not all of them. Among 75,000 or so clones listed, around 90% were seen once. The CDR3 consists of 14 residues. The germline gives CDR1 LGHDT, CDR2 YNNKEL (reference sequence). Trimming removed 1 base from V and 0 bases from J, with 6 bases in between. The sequenced sample consisted of PBMCs. The genes are TRBV3-1 (or the pseudogene TRBV3-2) and TRBJ2-5; TRBD1 might be the D (5 bases). The clonotype originates from a man aged 55-75 years with colorectal cancer. The CDR3 loop reads CASSQGQYQETQYF. CDR3 nucleotide sequence: TGTGCCAGCAGCCAAGGACAGTACCAAGAGACCCAGTACTTC.